This TCR beta chain is from a study of blood T cells in healthy people across ages (dated by TCRdb to the mid-2010s). At the level of the whole study: In model experiments, roughly one uniquely barcoded TCR beta cDNA molecule per two T cells was captured by template switching. Two additional independent replicas of 1 million unique cDNA reads from the same blood draw were analyzed for two donors (one aged 18 to 29 and one aged 80 or older). To track age-related changes in TCR beta repertoire diversity, the study relied on deep sequencing normalized with unique cDNA molecular identifiers. To avoid experimental bias, donors of different ages were spread randomly across the sequencing lanes. Donors were grouped into four age groups: young (average 16 years), middle-aged (roughly 38), aged (roughly 62) and long-lived (about 82). The study at large found these results: Total diversity estimates from one million sequenced T cells were considered lower bounds and underestimates. The percentage of naive T cells measured by flow cytometry correlated strongly with observed TCR beta diversity. Observed TCR beta diversity per million T cells fell roughly linearly with age, and a significant reduction was already apparent by age around 40. Because the CMV infection status of the donors was unknown, age-related changes in expanded clonotypes may potentially have been confounded. Compared with the aged group, the long-lived group had more naive CD4+ T cells, fewer expanded clones and increased TCR diversity, suggesting age selection. Because profiling used bulk unsorted PBMCs, naive and antigen-experienced compartments could not be compared conclusively.

The roughly 39 donors, aged roughly 6 to 100 years, were systemically healthy Caucasian individuals from Russia. Each donor gave 8 to 10 milliliters of peripheral blood, drawn into EDTA-treated Vacutainer tubes. Ficoll-Paque density-gradient centrifugation was used to isolate PBMCs, with at least 6.5 million per sample. Total RNA was extracted from PBMCs with Trizol reagent, with at least 6 micrograms obtained per sample. Naive CD45RAhigh/CD27high T cell percentages were measured by flow cytometry on a PBMC aliquot from every donor. The library relied on 5' RACE. A second 7 to 11 cycle PCR used a sample-barcoded 5' primer and a J-beta primer mix. A template-switch 5' adaptor carrying 12 random nucleotides introduced a unique molecular identifier onto each TCR beta cDNA molecule. At least 2.5 million CDR3-containing paired-end reads were obtained from each sample. All of the RNA was converted into first-strand cDNA using the Mint cDNA synthesis kit, with a TRBC-specific oligonucleotide serving as the primer. Following uracil-DNA glycosylase treatment, a first 18-cycle PCR with universal primers M1SS and BC2_uni_R was performed on all cDNA. The study's processing was this. Each sample was normalized by randomly selecting 1 million high-quality reads, each carrying a distinct molecular identifier. Reads sharing molecular identifiers were discarded rather than binned into consensus sequences. CDR3 identification, clonotype clustering and error correction used MiTCR with a Q25 quality threshold and the strictest error-elimination algorithm. Lower-bound total TCR beta diversity was estimated with a nonparametric unseen species model using Euler transformation. TCRdb itself trimmed the public reads at Q25 with fastp, ran MiXCR and retained productive beta chains. CDR3 protein duplicates are merged, each entry listing the most common genes and DNA. In this record, the V and J calls reflect TCRdb's handling and not the investigators' own analysis. In this sample the table shows around 1,900,000 distinct CDR3 sequences, approximately 39% of which occur a single time. Jointly, the top ten make up 23% of the sample.

This clonotype has more than one count but fewer than ten. The antigen it recognizes is unknown. No much larger clone is present one base from it, and per-base qualities are unavailable. From cysteine to phenylalanine, the CDR3 is 15 amino acids long. Left in the record is the CDR3 DNA by itself, 45 bases read in frame from the first base. Deletion took 1 base off V and 2 bases off J, with a span of 12 bases between the germline ends. Based on the germline V gene, the CDR1 and CDR2 sequences are MGHRA and YSYEKL. The sequenced sample was blood. The source is a human donor in good health. The chain joins TRBV4-1 to TRBJ2-7; there is no confident call for the D gene. CDR3 loop: CASSQVKSLTYEQYF. The sequenced DNA: TGCGCCAGCAGCCAAGTTAAATCATTGACCTACGAGCAGTACTTC.